The clone carrying this T cell receptor beta chain was seen repeatedly, ten times or more. These data are taken from a study of identical twins. MiXCR was run by TCRdb on the 5' RACE reads, yielding one entry per CDR3 protein. Here the sample spans about 690,000 distinct CDR3 sequences, around 6.1% being singletons. The germline V gene encodes CDR1 MNHNS and CDR2 SASEGT. V lost 1 base and J lost 0, with 6 bases in between. The CDR3 spans 14 residues. This receptor was taken from a man between 18 and 35 years old in good health. V gene TRBV6-1 combines with J gene TRBJ1-1, with D unresolved. The sample consisted of naive T cells sorted from blood. CDR3 sequence: CASSEGGLNTEAFF. The CDR3 bases are TGTGCCAGCAGTGAAGGAGGGCTGAACACTGAAGCTTTCTTT.